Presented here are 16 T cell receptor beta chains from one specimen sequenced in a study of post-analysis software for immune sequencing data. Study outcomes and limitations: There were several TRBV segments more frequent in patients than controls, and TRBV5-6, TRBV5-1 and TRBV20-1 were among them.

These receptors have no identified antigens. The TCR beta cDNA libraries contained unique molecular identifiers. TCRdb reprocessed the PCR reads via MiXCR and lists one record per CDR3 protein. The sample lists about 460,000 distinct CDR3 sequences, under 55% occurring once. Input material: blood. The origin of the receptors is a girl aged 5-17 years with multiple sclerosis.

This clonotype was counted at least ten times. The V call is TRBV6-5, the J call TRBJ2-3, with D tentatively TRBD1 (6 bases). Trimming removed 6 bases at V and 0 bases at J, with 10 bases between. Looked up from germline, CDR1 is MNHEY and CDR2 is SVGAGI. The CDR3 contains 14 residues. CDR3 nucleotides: TGTGCCAGCAGGCGGACAGTCAGCACAGATACGCAGTATTTT. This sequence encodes CASRRTVSTDTQYF.

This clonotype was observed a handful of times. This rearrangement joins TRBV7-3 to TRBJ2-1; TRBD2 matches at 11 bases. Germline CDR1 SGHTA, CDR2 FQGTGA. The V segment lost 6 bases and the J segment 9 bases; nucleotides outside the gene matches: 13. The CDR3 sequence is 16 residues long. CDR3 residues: CASSPTIAGGRGEQFF. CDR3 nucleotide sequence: TGTGCCAGCAGTCCGACTATAGCGGGAGGGCGAGGTGAGCAGTTCTTC.

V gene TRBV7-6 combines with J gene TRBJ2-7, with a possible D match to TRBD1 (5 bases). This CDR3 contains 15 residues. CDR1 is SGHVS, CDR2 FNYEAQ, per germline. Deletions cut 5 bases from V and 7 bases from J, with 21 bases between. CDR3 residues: CASSPGHGPLEEQYF. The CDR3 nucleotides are TGTGCCAGCAGCCCCGGACACGGACCCTTGGAGGAGCAGTACTTC.

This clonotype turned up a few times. CDR3 in amino acids: CATSRDSRGNEQFF. The CDR3 coding sequence is TGTGCCACCAGCAGAGATTCGCGAGGGAATGAGCAGTTCTTC. The rearrangement links TRBV15 to TRBJ2-1; possibly TRBD2 for D (5 bases). Trimming took off 0 bases at V and 7 bases at J, with 10 bases between the two ends. Germline CDR1 LNHNV, CDR2 YYDKDF (reference sequence). The CDR3 sequence is 14 residues long.

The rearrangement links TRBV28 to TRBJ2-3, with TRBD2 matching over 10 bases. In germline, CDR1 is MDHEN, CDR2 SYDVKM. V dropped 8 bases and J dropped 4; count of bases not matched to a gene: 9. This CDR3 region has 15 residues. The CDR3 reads CASLRLAGVADTQYF. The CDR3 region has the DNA TGTGCCAGCTTGCGGCTAGCGGGAGTGGCAGATACGCAGTATTTT.

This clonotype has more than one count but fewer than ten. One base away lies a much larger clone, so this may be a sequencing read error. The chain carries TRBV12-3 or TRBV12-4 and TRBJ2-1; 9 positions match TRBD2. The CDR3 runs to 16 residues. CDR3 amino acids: CASSLTAGGVANVQFF. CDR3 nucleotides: TGTGCCAGCAGTTTAACAGCGGGAGGAGTAGCGAATGTGCAGTTCTTC.

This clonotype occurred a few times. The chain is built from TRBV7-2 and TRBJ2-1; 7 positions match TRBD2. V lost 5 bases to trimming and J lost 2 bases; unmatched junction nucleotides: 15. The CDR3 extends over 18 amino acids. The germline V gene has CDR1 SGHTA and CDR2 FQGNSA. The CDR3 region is CASSQLGHSGPPYNEQFF. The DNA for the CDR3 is TGTGCCAGCAGCCAACTCGGACATAGCGGGCCTCCCTACAATGAGCAGTTCTTC.

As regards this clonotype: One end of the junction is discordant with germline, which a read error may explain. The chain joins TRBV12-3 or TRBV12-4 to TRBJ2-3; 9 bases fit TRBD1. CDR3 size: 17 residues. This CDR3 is CASTPAPGTGKTDAQYF. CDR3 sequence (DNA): TGTGCCAGCACCCCGGCCCCCGGGACAGGGAAAACAGATGCGCAGTATTTT.

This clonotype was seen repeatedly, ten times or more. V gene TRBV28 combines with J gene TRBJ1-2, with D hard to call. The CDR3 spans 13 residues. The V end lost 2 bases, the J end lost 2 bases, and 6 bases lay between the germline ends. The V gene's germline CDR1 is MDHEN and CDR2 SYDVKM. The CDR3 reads CASSLRGNYGYTF. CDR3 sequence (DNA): TGTGCCAGCAGTTTAAGAGGGAACTATGGCTACACCTTC.

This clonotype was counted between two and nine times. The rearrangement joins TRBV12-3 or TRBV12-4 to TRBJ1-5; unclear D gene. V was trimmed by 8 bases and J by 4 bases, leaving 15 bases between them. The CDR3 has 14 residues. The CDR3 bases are TGTGCCAGCGGTCATGGGGATGGAAATCAGCCCCAGCATTTT. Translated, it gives CASGHGDGNQPQHF.

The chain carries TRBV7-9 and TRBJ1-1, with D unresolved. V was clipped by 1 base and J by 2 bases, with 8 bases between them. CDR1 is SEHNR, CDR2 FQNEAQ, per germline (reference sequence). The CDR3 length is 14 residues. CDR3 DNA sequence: TGTGCCAGCAGCTTAGTAGTAGCCAACACTGAAGCTTTCTTT. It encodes CASSLVVANTEAFF.

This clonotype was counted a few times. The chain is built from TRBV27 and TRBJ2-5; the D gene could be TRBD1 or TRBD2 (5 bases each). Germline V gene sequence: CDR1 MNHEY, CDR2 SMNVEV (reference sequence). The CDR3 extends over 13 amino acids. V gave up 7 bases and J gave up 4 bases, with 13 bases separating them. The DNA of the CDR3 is TGTGCCAGCACAAGGGGAGTGGGAGAGACCCAGTACTTC. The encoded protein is CASTRGVGETQYF.

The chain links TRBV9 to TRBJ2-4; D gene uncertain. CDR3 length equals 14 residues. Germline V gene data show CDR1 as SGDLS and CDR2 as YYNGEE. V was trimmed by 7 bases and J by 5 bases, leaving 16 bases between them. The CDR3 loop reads CASASQQQQNIQYF. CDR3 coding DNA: TGTGCCAGCGCATCCCAACAGCAGCAAAACATTCAGTACTTC.

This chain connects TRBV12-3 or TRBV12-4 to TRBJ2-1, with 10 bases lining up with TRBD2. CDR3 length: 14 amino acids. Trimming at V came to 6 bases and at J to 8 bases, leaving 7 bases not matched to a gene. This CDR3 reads CASRASGRLYEQFF. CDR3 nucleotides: TGTGCCAGCAGGGCTAGCGGGAGATTATATGAGCAGTTCTTC.

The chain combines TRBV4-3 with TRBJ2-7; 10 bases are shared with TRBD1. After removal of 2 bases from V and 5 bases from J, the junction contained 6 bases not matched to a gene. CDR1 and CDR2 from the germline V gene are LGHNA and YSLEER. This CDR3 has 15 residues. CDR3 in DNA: TGCGCCAGCAGCCAATCAGCCGGGACAGGGGACGAGCAGTACTTC. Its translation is CASSQSAGTGDEQYF.

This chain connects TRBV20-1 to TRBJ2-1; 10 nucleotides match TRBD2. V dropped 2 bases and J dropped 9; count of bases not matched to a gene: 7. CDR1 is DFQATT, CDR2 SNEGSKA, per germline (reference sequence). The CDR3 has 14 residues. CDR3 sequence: CSARTAGGPIEQFF. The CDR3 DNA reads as TGCAGTGCTAGAACAGCGGGAGGGCCTATTGAGCAGTTCTTC.